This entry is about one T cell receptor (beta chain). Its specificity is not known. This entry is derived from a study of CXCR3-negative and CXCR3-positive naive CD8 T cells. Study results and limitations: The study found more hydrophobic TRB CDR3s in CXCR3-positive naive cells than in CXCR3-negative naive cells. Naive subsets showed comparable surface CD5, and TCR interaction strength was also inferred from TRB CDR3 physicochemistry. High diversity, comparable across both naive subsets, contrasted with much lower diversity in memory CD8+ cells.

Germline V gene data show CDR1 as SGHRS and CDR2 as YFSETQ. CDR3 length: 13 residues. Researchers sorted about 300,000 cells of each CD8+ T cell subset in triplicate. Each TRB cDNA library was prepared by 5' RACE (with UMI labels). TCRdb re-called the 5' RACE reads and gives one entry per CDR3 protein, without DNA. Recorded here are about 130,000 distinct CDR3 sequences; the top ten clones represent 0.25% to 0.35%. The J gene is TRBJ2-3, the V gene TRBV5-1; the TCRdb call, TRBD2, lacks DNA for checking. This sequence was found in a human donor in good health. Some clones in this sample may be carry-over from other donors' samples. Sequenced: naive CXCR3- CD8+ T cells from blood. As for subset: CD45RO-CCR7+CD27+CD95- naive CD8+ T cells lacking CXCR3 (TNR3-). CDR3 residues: CASSGPTSGREYF.